These 19 T cell receptor beta chains were sequenced from one sample in a study of blood T cell repertoires in COVID-19 (dated by TCRdb to the early 2020s). The library was generated by the immunoSEQ multiplex PCR assay. TCRdb mirrors the immuneACCESS table, restricted to in-frame sequences. Some clones are absent from its copies; in checked studies, under half trace to an unresolved V gene, and the reason for the others is unknown. This sample gives some 200,000 clones in total; approximately 84% of them show up just once. Around 6.9% of the sample is in the top ten clones. Sequenced: peripheral blood. Receptor source: a human donor with acute or convalescent COVID-19. The donor label of this sample is uncertain.

The chain recombines TRBV3-1 (or the pseudogene TRBV3-2) with TRBJ2-3, with 11 bases aligning to TRBD1. V trimming: 4 bases; J trimming: 9 bases; junction bases outside the gene matches: 6. This CDR3 comprises 14 residues. Germline V gives CDR1 LGHDT, CDR2 YNNKEL (reference sequence). The DNA of the CDR3 is TGTGCCAGCAGCCCTGGACAGGGGGCGAGGACGCAGTATTTT. Translated, it gives CASSPGQGARTQYF.

The chain has TRBV29-1 and TRBJ2-7; TRBD2 matches 16 bases. In germline, CDR1 is SQVTM, CDR2 ANQGSEA. V lost 7 bases and J lost 1; bases outside the gene matches: 1. The CDR3 has 14 amino acids. The CDR3 DNA reads as TGCAGCGCGGGACTAGCGGGAGGGTCCTACGAGCAGTACTTC. Its translation: CSAGLAGGSYEQYF.

Here the CDR3 reads CAFTRGAKEKLFF. The CDR3 DNA reads as TGTGCCTTCACGCGGGGCGCAAAGGAAAAACTGTTTTTT. V is TRBV30 and J is TRBJ1-4, with D possibly being TRBD1 (5 bases). This CDR3 is built from 13 residues. CDR1 and CDR2 from the germline V gene are GTSNPN and SVGIG (reference sequence). V was pared by 7 bases and J by 8 bases, with 17 bases between.

The rearrangement uses TRBV28 and TRBJ2-7, with D perhaps TRBD1 (6 bases). V was cut by 2 bases and J by 6 bases, with 14 bases left in between. Germline CDR1 MDHEN, CDR2 SYDVKM. There are 14 residues in the CDR3. The CDR3 loop reads CASSLHQGKVEQYF. DNA for the CDR3: TGTGCCAGCAGTTTACACCAGGGGAAGGTCGAGCAGTACTTC.

This clone showed up just once. V and J are TRBV29-1 and TRBJ1-2, with D tentatively TRBD1 (5 bases). V dropped 4 bases and J dropped 8 bases, with 17 bases sitting between them. Looked up from germline, CDR1 is SQVTM and CDR2 is ANQGSEA. The CDR3 is 13 amino acids. The CDR3 coding sequence is TGCAGCGTTGTGGCGCAGGGTGAGGAGGGCTACACCTTC. As protein: CSVVAQGEEGYTF.

V gene TRBV20-1 combines with J gene TRBJ2-1, with 9 bases aligning to TRBD2. The CDR3 consists of 11 residues. V gave up 6 bases and J gave up 15 bases; unmatched junction bases: 9. Germline V gene lookup returns CDR1 DFQATT and CDR2 SNEGSKA (reference sequence). The CDR3 nucleotides read TGCAGTGCGTCTCCTGGGACTAGCTTGTTCTTC. Its translation is CSASPGTSLFF.

The rearrangement joins TRBV29-1 to TRBJ1-1; no firm D call. This CDR3 is 10 amino acids long. CDR1 and CDR2 (germline): SQVTM, ANQGSEA. V lost 5 bases and J 3 bases, leaving 4 bases between the germline ends. The CDR3 loop is CSVSDTEAFF. In nucleotides, the CDR3 is TGCAGCGTTTCGGACACTGAAGCTTTCTTT.

CDR3: CASTQLNYGYTF. The CDR3 DNA is TGTGCCAGCACCCAACTCAACTATGGCTACACCTTC. The chain recombines TRBV5-8 with TRBJ1-2; D uncertain. Deletions cut 6 bases from V and 2 bases from J, with 8 bases between. This CDR3 contains 12 residues. Germline V gene lookup returns CDR1 SGHTS and CDR2 YDEGEE.

The rearrangement uses TRBV30 and TRBJ1-2; no reliable D call. This CDR3 spans 11 amino acids. Trimming pared 4 bases from V and 7 bases from J, leaving 10 bases between. Per germline, CDR1 GTSNPN and CDR2 SVGIG (reference sequence). In DNA, the CDR3 is TGTGCCTGGAAGAGGGATGGTGGCTACACCTTC. As protein: CAWKRDGGYTF.

The chain combines TRBV6-2 or TRBV6-3 with TRBJ2-1, with 9 bases identical to TRBD2. The CDR3 consists of 17 residues. Trimming took 0 bases from V and 3 from J; bases not matched to a gene: 6. Germline V gene data show CDR1 as MNHEY and CDR2 as SVGEGT. This CDR3 is CASSYSFPSGIYNEQFF. The CDR3, as DNA: TGTGCCAGCAGTTACTCTTTCCCTAGCGGGATCTACAATGAGCAGTTCTTC.

This chain links TRBV6-2 or TRBV6-3 with TRBJ2-7; 10 nucleotides match TRBD2. After removal of 5 bases from V and 2 bases from J, the junction contained 9 bases not matched to a gene. This CDR3 has 16 amino acids. From germline, CDR1 is MNHEY and CDR2 SVGEGT. The CDR3 bases are TGTGCCAGCAGTAGCGCCGGGACTAGCGTCGCCTACGAGCAGTACTTC. The encoded protein is CASSSAGTSVAYEQYF.

The genes are TRBV7-2 and TRBJ2-1; TRBD1 matches at 10 bases. Germline CDR1 SGHTA, CDR2 FQGNSA. Trimming at V came to 5 bases and at J to 4 bases, leaving 5 bases not matched to a gene. The CDR3 length is 15 residues. In DNA, the CDR3 is TGTGCCAGCAGCACTGACAGGGGGCCATACAATGAGCAGTTCTTC. The encoded protein is CASSTDRGPYNEQFF.

This clone was observed a single time. This chain connects TRBV3-1 (or the pseudogene TRBV3-2) to TRBJ1-2; tentative D call: TRBD1 (5 bases). The V gene's germline CDR1 is LGHDT and CDR2 YNNKEL (reference sequence). CDR3 length: 17 amino acids. V lost 1 base and J 6 bases, leaving 21 bases between the germline ends. CDR3 DNA sequence: TGTGCCAGCAGCCAAGCTAGGGGAGGGAGTAGGGCGCATGGCTACACCTTC. Amino acid sequence: CASSQARGGSRAHGYTF.

The J gene is TRBJ1-6, the V gene TRBV29-1, with 7 positions matching TRBD1. The germline gives CDR1 SQVTM, CDR2 ANQGSEA. V shed 7 bases, J shed 10 bases, and the junction held 10 bases outside the gene matches. The CDR3 has 13 amino acids. CDR3 DNA sequence: TGCAGCGCCAAAACAGGGGTGAGGTCACCCCTCCACTTT. Its protein product is CSAKTGVRSPLHF.

This chain connects TRBV18 to TRBJ2-5; a weak D match, TRBD2 (5 bases). The CDR3 consists of 16 residues. With 3 bases removed from V and 3 bases from J, the gap between germline ends came to 17 bases. Germline CDR1 reads KGHSH; CDR2 reads LQKENI. DNA of the CDR3: TGTGCCAGCTCACCTCTAGCCAGCATTGCCAAAGAGACCCAGTACTTC. Residues: CASSPLASIAKETQYF.

The table lists this clone with a few counts. This chain links TRBV28 with TRBJ1-1; D not resolved. This CDR3 spans 14 amino acids. V was shortened by 4 bases and J by 4 bases, with 13 bases between the two germline ends. Germline CDR1 reads MDHEN; CDR2 reads SYDVKM. The CDR3 loop reads CASSYHRAGTEAFF. For the CDR3, the DNA is TGTGCCAGCAGTTATCACCGCGCGGGCACTGAAGCTTTCTTT.

This rearrangement joins TRBV21-1 to TRBJ1-2; TRBD1 is taken as the D call from the table, unchecked against the DNA. TRBV21-1 represents a pseudogene. The CDR3 runs to 12 residues. The CDR3 coding sequence is TGTGCCAGCAGAGGACAGAACTATGGCTACACCTTC. Translation gives CASRGQNYGYTF.

This chain joins TRBV29-1 and TRBJ1-1; 7 bases align to TRBD1. Unmatched junction bases numbered 6, after V lost 7 bases and J lost 4 bases. This CDR3 comprises 12 residues. The V gene's germline CDR1 is SQVTM and CDR2 ANQGSEA. The CDR3: CSAGSGGTEAFF. The CDR3 nucleotides read TGCAGCGCCGGGTCAGGGGGCACTGAAGCTTTCTTT.

The chain is built from TRBV6-5 and TRBJ1-1; possibly TRBD1 for D (6 bases). The CDR3 has 14 amino acids. V dropped 8 bases and J dropped 1 base, with 14 bases sitting between them. Per germline, CDR1 MNHEY and CDR2 SVGAGI. The CDR3 region is CASSTLTGNTEAFF. CDR3 DNA sequence: TGTGCCAGCTCGACCTTGACAGGGAACACTGAAGCTTTCTTT.